This section outlines one TCR beta chain sequence together with its context. Its antigen is unknown. No base quality values were provided; no much bigger clone lies one nucleotide off. The data derive from a study of cytomegalovirus exposure and HLA in healthy donors (dated by TCRdb to 2015 to 2018). Regarding the complete study: In an earlier analysis of under 600 of the donors, about 270 Gb of sequence data and 90 million to 130 million unique TCR beta sequences from about 190 million T cells were reported. About 280 gigabases of sequencing data and about 92 million unique TCR sequences made up an early release that covered approximately 700 HLA-typed donors. Among the roughly 390 genotyped donors, under 90% belonged to the genetic ancestry cluster associated with self-reported Caucasian donors. The study was designed to test whether signatures of past pathogen exposure could be identified by cataloging public T cell receptors. The study profiled the T cell repertoires of approximately 700 subjects by immunosequencing and related them to cytomegalovirus serostatus. Along with the approximately 650-subject first cohort, a separate validation cohort of over 90 different subjects was used. To predict cytomegalovirus infection status, the study combined high-throughput TCR immunosequencing, statistical association of individual TCRs with disease status, and machine learning. A later analysis re-analyzed previously published TCR beta repertoires from 650 to 800 donors and added high-resolution HLA genotyping to study TCR occurrence patterns. Rather than drawing on any new phenotypic data, the later analysis identified candidate immune exposures from TCR beta sequences and the way those sequences occurred across donors. To decide whether each TCR beta V gene segment behaved as functional or pseudogenic, an earlier analysis of approximately 620 of the donors relied on high-throughput TCR beta sequencing. Donor age, sex, ethnicity and CMV serostatus were compiled together with the repertoire data. Genome-wide SNP genotypes for about 65% of the roughly 670 donors were used in a later genetic analysis, which treated that subset as a discovery cohort. All discovery cohort repertoires had been generated on a single sequencing platform. HLA typing included class I and class II loci at four-digit resolution. Typing coverage differed by locus: A, B, C, DRB1 and DQB1 were typed in roughly 620-640 donors, DQA1 in 522, DPA1 in roughly 590, and DPB1 in 472. Roughly five DR-DQ haplotypes were handled as single units for association and clustering, since linkage in the cohort was strong. Among 398 genotyped donors of the cohort, an average of about 240,000 unique TCR beta nucleotide sequences were sequenced per donor, roughly a sixth of them non-productive.

The CDR3 goes from the cysteine to the phenylalanine over 15 residues. Only CDR3 DNA remains: 45 bases, in frame from the first base. The germline V gene encodes CDR1 SGHTA and CDR2 FQGNSA. Trimming takes 4 bases off V and 4 bases off J; junction bases not matched to a gene: 8. General study outcomes and caveats: In a later analysis, most CMV-associated TCR beta chains were found to appear HLA-restricted, with HLA associations seemingly driven largely by CMV exposure. The authors suggested that the approach could potentially be extended to other disease states and immunological phenotypes. According to a later analysis, parvovirus B19, influenza, CMV and Epstein-Barr virus appeared linked to several top co-occurrence clusters. Because counts were too low, more than 15 rarely observed V segments, including chromosome 9 orphons, were excluded from the earlier analysis of around 590 of the donors. Correlated functional status among segregating V segments might reflect linkage disequilibrium, but an unknown experimental factor could not be ruled out. While some public TCRs were present in many individuals, most TCR sequences turned up only very rarely across donors. HLA typing was unavailable for some donors at each locus, so association tests used only the typed subset. Specific HLA alleles were associated with 15,000 to 20,000 TCR beta sequences at a false discovery rate of 0.05 in a later analysis. Sequencing depth was assumed to be roughly uniform across donors in the presence/absence analyses, though that assumption may not hold. The 87-base-pair reads could not distinguish some IMGT-functional V segments, including TRBV6-2 and TRBV6-3, so those segments were excluded. The study gave a list of about 160 TCR beta chains associated with cytomegalovirus. For the cohort, immune exposure information was limited to CMV serostatus. A cluster of highly shared sequence variants was judged likely to represent a technical artifact of the sequencing pipeline. When HLA alleles, especially DR and DQ, strongly co-occurred, TCR associations were difficult to assign to individual alleles. A few of the identified cytomegalovirus-associated TCR beta chains were confirmed in vitro to be specific for cytomegalovirus antigens. An earlier analysis of around 540 of the donors showed that most TCR beta V segments appeared in productive rearrangements either about 87% or about 30% of the time, which broadly matched IMGT annotations. A further reported finding was that TCR beta sequences accurately predicted the HLA-A and HLA-B alleles for most subjects in the first cohort. A later genetic analysis reported fewer N-insertions in productive TCRs among donors in an Asian-associated ancestry cluster than the roughly 650-donor mean. V-gene and J-gene trimming of TCR beta chains was associated with a missense DCLRE1C variant in a later genetic analysis, and the association was replicated in an independent cohort. The classifier was reported to diagnose cytomegalovirus status with high specificity and sensitivity in both the original and validation cohorts. Only TCR beta chains were sequenced in this cohort, and the absence of alpha or paired-chain data limited detectable features. A later analysis found that TCR association rates varied across HLA loci, with DRB1 alleles showing the most associated TCRs and HLA-C alleles the fewest. A later analysis found that HLA-associated TCR beta chains were more clonally expanded and had lower generation probabilities than equally common non-associated chains.

The cohort was made up of approximately 670 healthy bone marrow donors. At the time of sampling, all cohort members were nominally healthy, though unrecorded immune exposures were likely present. The donor was CMV seronegative and was included in the group of under 450 seronegative cohort members. A peripheral blood sample was provided by each donor, and peripheral blood mononuclear cells were used for TCR beta sequencing. Genomic DNA extraction from the blood cell samples was performed with the Qiagen DNeasy Blood Extraction Kit. Library prep was done by the immunoSEQ multiplex PCR assay. For the multiplex PCR, a mixture combining 60 forward primers for TCR Vbeta segments and 13 reverse primers for TCR Jbeta segments was used. The CDR3 region of rearranged TCR beta genes was amplified from genomic DNA by a multiplex PCR assay. The Illumina HiSeq System was used to sequence the amplified TCR beta libraries as 87-base-pair reads. For the original study's pipeline: A later analysis counted about 82 million unique TCR beta chains across the 700 or so repertoires, and approximately 11 million of these chains were shared by at least two donors. A nearest-neighbor algorithm error-corrected the raw reads and collapsed the reads into unique sequences, merging closely related sequences to remove PCR and sequencing errors. Alignment of CDR3 sequences to IMGT reference sequences was used to assign V, D and J gene segments. Each retained sequence needed at least a six-nucleotide match to both a V gene segment and a J gene segment. Rearrangements were classified as productive when the CDR3 lacked stop codons and remained in frame with V and J, and all other rearrangements were classified as non-productive. Following IMGT convention, CDR3 was defined as the stretch from the second conserved V-encoded cysteine to the conserved J-encoded phenylalanine. The earlier analysis of a few hundred of the donors excluded any sequence lacking an unambiguous match to a single V gene segment. In an earlier analysis of a few hundred of the donors, V segments were called functional above 56.7% productive rearrangements and were called segregating when the between-donor standard deviation exceeded 5%. A statistical classification framework was developed to diagnose cytomegalovirus status using the catalog of TCR beta chain sequences. A later analysis assigned V and J genes by comparing TCR nucleotide sequences with IMGT/GENE-DB human TR gene sequences. The TCRdist pipeline was used in a later analysis to assign CDR3 sequences and most-parsimonious VDJ recombination scenarios. In a later analysis, every TCR beta chain was defined by the combination of its CDR3 amino acid sequence and its V-gene family, and reads without a unique V-gene family were dropped. As a way to deal with suspected cross-contamination and a sequencing artifact, a later analysis dropped 500 to 700 nucleotide sequences that were highly shared and had low generation probability. A later analysis calculated a clonal expansion index for each public chain from normalized within-repertoire ranks of inferred template counts. A later analysis computed generation probabilities with a VDJ recombination model fitted to out-of-frame rearrangements, and checked the results against IGoR. A later analysis scored TCR-TCR, TCR-HLA and TCR-CMV co-occurrence with hypergeometric tests, applying a repertoire-size bias correction to TCR pairs. A later analysis estimated false discovery rates by permuting HLA or CMV assignments 20 times. In a later analysis, co-occurring TCRs were grouped using DBSCAN, and TCRdist sequence similarity was added for clustering within HLA-allele-positive subsets. Repertoires with fewer than 30,000 or more than 120,000 public chains, plus five repertoires with anomalous nucleotide sharing, were excluded from co-occurrence clustering. Entries here come from immuneACCESS through TCRdb and include only in-frame sequences with V and J called. Some clones fail to appear in such tables; in the studies checked, an unresolved V gene covers under half of the shortfall, and the cause of the remainder is unknown. That table is the source of V, J and clone size, and D and trimming were worked out from the DNA. For this sample the table gives 80,000 to 95,000 clones, of which approximately 57% were detected only once. The ten largest make up 6% to 6.5% of the sample.

Sequencing input: PBMCs. The rearrangement joined TRBV7-2 to TRBJ2-5, with TRBD2 identical over 8 junction bases. This clonotype originated in a woman aged 30 to 39 in good health and CMV-seronegative. The nucleotides are TGTGCCAGCAGCTCCTCTAGCGGGTTGGGAGAGACCCAGTACTTC. It translates as CASSSSSGLGETQYF.